The subject of this entry is one T cell receptor beta chain. The source of the sample is a study of early T cells in non-severe SARS-CoV-2 infection. Separate cDNA molecules each had unique molecular identifiers attached to them. One entry per CDR3 protein results from TCRdb running MiXCR on the 5' RACE reads. Here the sample spans approximately 83,000 distinct CDR3 sequences, about an eighth being singletons. Specimen: whole blood. This receptor was identified in an adult who was a healthcare worker with PCR-confirmed SARS-CoV-2 infection or an uninfected control (not recorded which).

CDR3 amino acids: CASQRGLDEKLFF. Written as DNA, the CDR3 is TGCGCCAGCCAAAGGGGGCTAGATGAAAAACTGTTTTTT. This chain connects TRBV5-1 to TRBJ1-4; 7 positions match TRBD1. The CDR3 covers 13 residues. Germline V lookup: CDR1 SGHRS, CDR2 YFSETQ. Trimming removed 7 bases from V and 6 bases from J; junction bases left unmatched: 6.